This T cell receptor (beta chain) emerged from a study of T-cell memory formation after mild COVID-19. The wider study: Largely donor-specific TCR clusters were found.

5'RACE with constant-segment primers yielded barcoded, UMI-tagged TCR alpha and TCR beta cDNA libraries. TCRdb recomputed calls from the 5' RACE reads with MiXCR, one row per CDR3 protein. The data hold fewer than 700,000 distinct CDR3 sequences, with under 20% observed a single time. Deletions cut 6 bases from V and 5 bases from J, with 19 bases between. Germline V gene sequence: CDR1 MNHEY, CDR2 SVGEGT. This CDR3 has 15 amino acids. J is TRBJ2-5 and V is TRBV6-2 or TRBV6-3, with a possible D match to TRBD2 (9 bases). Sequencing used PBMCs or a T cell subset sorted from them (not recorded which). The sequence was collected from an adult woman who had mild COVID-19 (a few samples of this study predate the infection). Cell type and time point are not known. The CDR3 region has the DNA TGTGCCAGCAGCTGGACAGGGCTAGCGGGGGAGACCCAGTACTTC. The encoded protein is CASSWTGLAGETQYF.